This T cell receptor (beta chain) is from a study of blood T cell repertoires in COVID-19 (dated by TCRdb to the early 2020s). Study-wide context: Samples from collaborators originated in the United States, Italy and Spain and spanned both the acute and convalescent phases of COVID-19. The prospective study material was composed of cDNA or gDNA derived from T cells, B-cell-depleted T cells, or PBMCs. Deeply sampled blood TCRbeta repertoires from subjects exposed to, actively infected with, or recovered from COVID-19 were included in the dataset. The repertoires were released in a freely available public database meant as a resource for research on the immune response to SARS-CoV-2. Samples came from the ongoing ImmuneRACE study (first 160 participants) plus 1,254 subjects from 6 global collaborators. A de-identified subject ID, COVID-19 status, age in years and sex were almost always included in the sample metadata. Where available, HLA class I and class II types were obtained from metadata supplied by the sample provider rather than from assay-based typing.

Note on this clone: What antigen it recognizes has not been identified. No much larger clone is present one base from it, and per-base qualities are unavailable.

Points the paper makes about the study in general: The quantity of clinical and demographic metadata differed by source and by participant and was supplied without curation.

Collaborating institutions collected whole blood in K2EDTA tubes following their own protocols. For TCRbeta analysis, collaborators shipped samples as frozen whole blood, isolated PBMCs, or DNA extracted from either of those sample types. The immunoSEQ Assay, a bias-controlled multiplex PCR, was used to amplify TCRbeta CDR3 regions from genomic DNA. Turning to the authors' computational methods: The number of nucleated cells in each sample was estimated from the amplification of reference gene primers within the assay. To quantify the absolute abundance of each unique TCRbeta CDR3 rearrangement, sequence reads were collapsed and filtered. For each sample, productive Simpson clonality was calculated by taking the square root of Simpson's diversity index across productive rearrangements. TCRdb took over this immuneACCESS table, retaining in-frame rearrangements with V and J assigned. Such tables are incomplete; in checked studies, under half of the missing clones stem from an unresolved V gene, and the remainder is unexplained. That table is the source of V, J and clone size, and D and trimming were worked out from the DNA. Present in this sample are about 91,000 clones, 70% to 90% of which were seen just once. About 8% of the sample rests with the top ten.

The CDR3, cysteine through phenylalanine, is 15 amino acids long. Only the CDR3 DNA is retained, 45 bases long and in frame from the first base. The material sequenced was peripheral blood. Rearrangement joined TRBV12-2 to TRBJ2-7; the table's D call TRBD2 went unverified against the DNA. TRBV12-2 has pseudogene status. The clonotype was recovered from a woman in her sixties or seventies with acute or convalescent COVID-19. The bases are TGTGCAAGTCGCTTAGACCTAGTTCAAGACTACGAGCAGTACTTC. Its translation is CASRLDLVQDYEQYF.